By share of the sample, the clone carrying this T cell receptor beta chain is medium-sized. Its antigen is currently unknown. The data stem from a study of early T cells in non-severe SARS-CoV-2 infection. The overall study: From unsorted whole blood, bulk RNA was sequenced, and the chains remained unpaired.

cDNA molecules, individually, were tagged with unique molecular identifiers. Each CDR3 protein is one row after TCRdb ran MiXCR on the 5' RACE reads. The sample has 30,000 or so distinct CDR3 sequences, roughly 5.4% seen once. Study results and limitations: The VDJdb matching leaned toward anti-spike CD8 responses and overlooked private and CD4 specificities.

The trim removed 4 bases at V and 7 bases at J, leaving 10 bases unmatched. The CDR3 covers 16 residues. The V gene's germline CDR1 is SGHVS and CDR2 FNYEAQ. The sequence came from an adult who was a healthcare worker with PCR-confirmed SARS-CoV-2 infection or an uninfected control (not recorded which). This sequence joins TRBV7-6 and TRBJ2-1; 10 bases map to TRBD2. Sequencing was carried out using whole blood. CDR3 nucleotides: TGTGCCAGCAGCTCCCTGCTAGCGGGGGCAAGGAATGAGCAGTTCTTC. It translates to CASSSLLAGARNEQFF. Variable domain in full (rest from reference TRBV7-6 and TRBJ2-1): GAGVSQSPRYKVTKRGQDVALRCDPISGHVSLYWYRQALGQGPEFLTYFNYEAQQDKSGLPNDRFSAERPEGSISTLTIQRTEQRDSAMYRCASSSLLAGARNEQFFGPGTRLTVL.